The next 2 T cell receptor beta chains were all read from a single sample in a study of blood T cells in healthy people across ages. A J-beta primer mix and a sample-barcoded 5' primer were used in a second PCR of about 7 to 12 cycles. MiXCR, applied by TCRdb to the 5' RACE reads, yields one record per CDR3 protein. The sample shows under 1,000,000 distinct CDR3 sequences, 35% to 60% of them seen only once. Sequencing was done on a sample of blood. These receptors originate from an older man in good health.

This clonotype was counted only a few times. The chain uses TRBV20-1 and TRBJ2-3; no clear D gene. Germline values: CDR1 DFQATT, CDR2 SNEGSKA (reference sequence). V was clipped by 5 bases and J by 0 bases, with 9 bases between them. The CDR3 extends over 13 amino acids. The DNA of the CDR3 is TGCAGTGCTCTCGGGCATAGCACAGATACGCAGTATTTT. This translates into CSALGHSTDTQYF.

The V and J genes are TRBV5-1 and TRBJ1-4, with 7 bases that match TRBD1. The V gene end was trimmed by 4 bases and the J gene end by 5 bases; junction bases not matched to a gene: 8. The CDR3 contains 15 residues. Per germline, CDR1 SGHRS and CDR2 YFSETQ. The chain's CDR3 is CASSRLQGLNEKLFF. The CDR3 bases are TGCGCCAGCAGCAGATTACAGGGGTTGAATGAAAAACTGTTTTTT.